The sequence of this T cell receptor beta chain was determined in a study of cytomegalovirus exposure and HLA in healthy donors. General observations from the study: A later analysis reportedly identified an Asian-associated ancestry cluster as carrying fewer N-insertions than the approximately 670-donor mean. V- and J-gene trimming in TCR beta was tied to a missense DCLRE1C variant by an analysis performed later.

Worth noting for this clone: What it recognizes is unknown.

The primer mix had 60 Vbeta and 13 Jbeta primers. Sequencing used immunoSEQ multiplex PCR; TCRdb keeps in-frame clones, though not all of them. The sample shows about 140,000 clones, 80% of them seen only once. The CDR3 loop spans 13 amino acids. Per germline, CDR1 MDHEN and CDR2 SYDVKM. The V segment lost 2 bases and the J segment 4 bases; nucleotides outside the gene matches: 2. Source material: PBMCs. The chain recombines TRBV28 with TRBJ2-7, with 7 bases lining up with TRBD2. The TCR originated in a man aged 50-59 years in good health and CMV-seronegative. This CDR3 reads CASSLGGGYEQYF. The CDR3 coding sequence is TGTGCCAGCAGTTTAGGGGGGGGATACGAGCAGTACTTC.